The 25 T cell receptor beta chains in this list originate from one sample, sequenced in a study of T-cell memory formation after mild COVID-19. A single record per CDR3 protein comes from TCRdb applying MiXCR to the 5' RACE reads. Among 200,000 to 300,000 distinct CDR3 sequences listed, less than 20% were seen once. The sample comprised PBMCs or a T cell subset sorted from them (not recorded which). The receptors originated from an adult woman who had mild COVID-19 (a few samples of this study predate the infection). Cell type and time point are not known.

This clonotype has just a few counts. The CDR3 DNA is TGTGCCAGCAGTCCTGACAGGCCCAGACAGGGTGAGCAGTTCTTC. This encodes CASSPDRPRQGEQFF. The rearrangement uses TRBV6-6 and TRBJ2-1, with 7 nucleotides matching TRBD1. V lost 5 bases to trimming and J lost 9 bases; unmatched junction nucleotides: 13. This CDR3 has 15 amino acids. CDR1 and CDR2 (germline): MNHNY, SVGAGI (reference sequence).

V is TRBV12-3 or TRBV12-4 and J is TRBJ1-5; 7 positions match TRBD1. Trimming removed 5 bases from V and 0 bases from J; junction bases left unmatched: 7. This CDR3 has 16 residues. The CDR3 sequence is CASSPTRTGSNQPQHF. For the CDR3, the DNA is TGTGCCAGCAGTCCAACACGGACAGGTAGCAATCAGCCCCAGCATTTT.

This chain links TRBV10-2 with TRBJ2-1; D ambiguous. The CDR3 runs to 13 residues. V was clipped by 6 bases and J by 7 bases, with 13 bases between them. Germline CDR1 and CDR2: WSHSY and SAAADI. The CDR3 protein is CASSQPSINEQFF. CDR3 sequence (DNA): TGCGCCAGCAGCCAGCCGAGTATTAATGAGCAGTTCTTC.

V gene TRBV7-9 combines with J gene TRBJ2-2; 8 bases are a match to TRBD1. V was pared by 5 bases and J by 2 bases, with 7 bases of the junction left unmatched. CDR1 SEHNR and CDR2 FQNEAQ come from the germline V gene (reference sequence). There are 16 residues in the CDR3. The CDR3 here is CASSPWTGQNTGELFF. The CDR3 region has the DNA TGTGCCAGCAGCCCATGGACAGGGCAAAACACCGGGGAGCTGTTTTTT.

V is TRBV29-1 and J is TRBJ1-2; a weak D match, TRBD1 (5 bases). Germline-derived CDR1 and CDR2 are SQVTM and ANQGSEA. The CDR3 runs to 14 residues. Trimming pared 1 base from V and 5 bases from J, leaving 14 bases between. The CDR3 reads CSVEGGEERYGYTF. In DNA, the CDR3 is TGCAGCGTTGAAGGAGGGGAAGAGAGGTATGGCTACACCTTC.

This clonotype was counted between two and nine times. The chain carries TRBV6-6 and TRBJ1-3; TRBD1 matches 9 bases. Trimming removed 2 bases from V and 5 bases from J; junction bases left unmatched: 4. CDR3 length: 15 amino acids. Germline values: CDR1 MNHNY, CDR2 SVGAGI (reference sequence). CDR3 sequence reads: CASSYTGQGRNTIYF. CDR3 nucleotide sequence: TGTGCCAGCAGTTACACCGGACAGGGGAGAAACACCATATATTTT.

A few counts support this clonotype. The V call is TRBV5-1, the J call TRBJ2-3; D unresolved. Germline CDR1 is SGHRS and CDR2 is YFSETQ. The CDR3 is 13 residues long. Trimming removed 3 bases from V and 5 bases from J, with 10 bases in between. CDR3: CASSSREEDTQYF. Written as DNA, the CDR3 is TGCGCCAGCAGCTCTCGAGAAGAAGATACGCAGTATTTT.

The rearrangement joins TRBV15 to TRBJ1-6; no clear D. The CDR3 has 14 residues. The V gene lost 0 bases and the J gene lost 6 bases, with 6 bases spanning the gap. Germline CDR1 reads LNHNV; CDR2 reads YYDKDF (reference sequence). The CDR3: CATSRDSVNSPLHF. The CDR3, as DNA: TGTGCCACCAGCAGAGATTCAGTTAATTCACCCCTCCACTTT.

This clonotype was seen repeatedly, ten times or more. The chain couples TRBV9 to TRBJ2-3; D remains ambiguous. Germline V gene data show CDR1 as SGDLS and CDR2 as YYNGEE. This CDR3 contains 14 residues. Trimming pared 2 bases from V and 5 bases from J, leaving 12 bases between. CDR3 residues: CASSVQTGRDTQYF. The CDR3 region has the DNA TGTGCCAGCAGCGTTCAGACCGGACGAGATACGCAGTATTTT.

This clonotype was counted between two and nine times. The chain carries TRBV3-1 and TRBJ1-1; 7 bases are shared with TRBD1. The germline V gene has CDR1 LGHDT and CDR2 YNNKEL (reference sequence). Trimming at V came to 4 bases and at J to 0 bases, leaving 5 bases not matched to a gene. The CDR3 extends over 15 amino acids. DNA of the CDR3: TGTGCCAGCAGCCGGGGACAGATCATGAACACTGAAGCTTTCTTT. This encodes CASSRGQIMNTEAFF.

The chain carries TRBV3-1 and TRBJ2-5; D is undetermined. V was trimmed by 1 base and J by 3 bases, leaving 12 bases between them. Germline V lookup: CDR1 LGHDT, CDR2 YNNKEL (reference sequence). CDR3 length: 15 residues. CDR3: CASSQVSSEKETQYF. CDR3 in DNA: TGTGCCAGCAGCCAAGTTAGCAGCGAGAAAGAGACCCAGTACTTC.

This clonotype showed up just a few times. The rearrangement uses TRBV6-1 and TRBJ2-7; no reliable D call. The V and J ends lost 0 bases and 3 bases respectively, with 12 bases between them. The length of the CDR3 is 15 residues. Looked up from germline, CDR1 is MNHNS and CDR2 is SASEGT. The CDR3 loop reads CASSEARTVIYEQYF. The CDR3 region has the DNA TGTGCCAGCAGTGAAGCGAGGACGGTTATCTACGAGCAGTACTTC.

This CDR3 reads CSVWSLNEQFF. CDR3 nucleotides: TGCAGCGTCTGGTCTCTCAATGAGCAGTTCTTC. J is TRBJ2-1 and V is TRBV29-1; D gene uncertain. The germline V and J ends were trimmed by 6 bases and 6 bases, with 9 bases remaining between them. This CDR3 region has 11 residues. Germline-derived CDR1 and CDR2 are SQVTM and ANQGSEA.

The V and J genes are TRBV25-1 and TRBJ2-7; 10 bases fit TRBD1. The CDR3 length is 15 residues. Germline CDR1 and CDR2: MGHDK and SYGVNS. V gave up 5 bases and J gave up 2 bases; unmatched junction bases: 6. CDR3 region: CASSPDRGPAYEQYF. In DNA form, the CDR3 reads TGTGCCAGCAGTCCCGACAGGGGGCCCGCCTACGAGCAGTACTTC.

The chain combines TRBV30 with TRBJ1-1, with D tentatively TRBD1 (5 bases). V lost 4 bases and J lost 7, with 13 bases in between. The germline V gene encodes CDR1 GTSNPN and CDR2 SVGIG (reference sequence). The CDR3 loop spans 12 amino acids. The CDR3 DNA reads TGTGCCTGGACCCATGAGGGGTATGAAGCTTTCTTT. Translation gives CAWTHEGYEAFF.

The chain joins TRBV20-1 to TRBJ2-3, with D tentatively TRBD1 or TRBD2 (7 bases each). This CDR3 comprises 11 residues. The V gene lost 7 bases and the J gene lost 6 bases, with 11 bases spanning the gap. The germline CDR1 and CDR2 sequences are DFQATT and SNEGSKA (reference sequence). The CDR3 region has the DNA TGCAGTGTCCAGGGGGGGGATACGCAGTATTTT. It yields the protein CSVQGGDTQYF.

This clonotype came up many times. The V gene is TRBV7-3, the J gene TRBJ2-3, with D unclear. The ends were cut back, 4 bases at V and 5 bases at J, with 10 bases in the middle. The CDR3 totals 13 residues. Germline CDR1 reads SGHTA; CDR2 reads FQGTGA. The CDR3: CASSYVVEDTQYF. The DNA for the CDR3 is TGTGCCAGCAGCTACGTTGTTGAAGATACGCAGTATTTT.

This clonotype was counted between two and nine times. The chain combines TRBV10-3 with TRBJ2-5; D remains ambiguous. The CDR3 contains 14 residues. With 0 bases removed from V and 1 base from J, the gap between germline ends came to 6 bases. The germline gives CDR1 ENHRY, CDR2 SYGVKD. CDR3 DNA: TGTGCCATCAGTGAGTCGAACAGCCAAGAGACCCAGTACTTC. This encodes CAISESNSQETQYF.

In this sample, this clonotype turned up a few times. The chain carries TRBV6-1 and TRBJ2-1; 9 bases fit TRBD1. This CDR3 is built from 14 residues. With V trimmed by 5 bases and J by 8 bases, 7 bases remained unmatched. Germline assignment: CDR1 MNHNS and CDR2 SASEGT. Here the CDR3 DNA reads TGTGCCAGCAGTTCACAGGGGGCAGTCTATGAGCAGTTCTTC. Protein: CASSSQGAVYEQFF.

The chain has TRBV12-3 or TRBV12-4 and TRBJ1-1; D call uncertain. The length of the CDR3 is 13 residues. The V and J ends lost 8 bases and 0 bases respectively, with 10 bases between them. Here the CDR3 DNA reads TGTGCCAGCCGGGTCCTTATGAACACTGAAGCTTTCTTT. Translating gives CASRVLMNTEAFF.

The DNA of the CDR3 is TGTGCCAGCAGTTTACAGGGGTTGATCACTGAAGCTTTCTTT. Its protein product is CASSLQGLITEAFF. The genes are TRBV12-3 or TRBV12-4 and TRBJ1-1, with a weak D call TRBD1 (6 bases). Trimming removed 2 bases at V and 4 bases at J, with 11 bases between. The CDR3 is made up of 14 amino acids.

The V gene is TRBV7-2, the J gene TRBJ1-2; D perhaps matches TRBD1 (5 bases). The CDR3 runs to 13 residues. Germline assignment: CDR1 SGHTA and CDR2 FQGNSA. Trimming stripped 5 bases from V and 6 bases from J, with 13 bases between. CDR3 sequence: CASSPWQGDGYTF. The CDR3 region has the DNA TGTGCCAGCAGCCCTTGGCAGGGCGATGGCTACACCTTC.

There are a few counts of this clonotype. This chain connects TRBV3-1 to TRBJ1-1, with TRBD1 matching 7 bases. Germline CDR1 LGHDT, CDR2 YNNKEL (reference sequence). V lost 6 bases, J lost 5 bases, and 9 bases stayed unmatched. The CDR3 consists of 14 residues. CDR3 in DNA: TGTGCCAGCAGTCGAGACAGGGTAGGGACTGAAGCTTTCTTT. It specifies CASSRDRVGTEAFF.

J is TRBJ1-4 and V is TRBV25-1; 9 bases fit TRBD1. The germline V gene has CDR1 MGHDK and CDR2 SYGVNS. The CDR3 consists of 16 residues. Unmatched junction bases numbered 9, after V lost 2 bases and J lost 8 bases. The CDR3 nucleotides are TGTGCCAGCAGTGAAGGGACAGGGTACGGGGGGGAAAAACTGTTTTTT. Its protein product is CASSEGTGYGGEKLFF. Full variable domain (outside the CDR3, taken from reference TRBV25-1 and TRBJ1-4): EADIYQTPRYLVIGTGKKITLECSQTMGHDKMYWYQQDPGMELHLIHYSYGVNSTEKGDLSSESTVSRIRTEHFPLTLESARPSHTSQYLCASSEGTGYGGEKLFFGSGTQLSVL.

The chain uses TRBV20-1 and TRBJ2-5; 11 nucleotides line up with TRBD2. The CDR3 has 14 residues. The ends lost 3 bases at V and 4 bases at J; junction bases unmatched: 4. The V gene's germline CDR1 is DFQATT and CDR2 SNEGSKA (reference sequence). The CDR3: CSARTSGMIETQYF. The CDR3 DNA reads TGCAGTGCTAGGACTAGCGGGATGATAGAGACCCAGTACTTC.